What follows is one T cell receptor beta chain and its context. The time point is: newly diagnosed GD, antithyroid drugs for less than 3 months. PBMCs were the source of the RNA used for TCR sequencing. The source of the sample is a study of regulatory T cells in long-lasting Graves disease. The TCR beta library used iRepertoire HTBI primers with Arm-PCR amplification of CDR3. TCRdb processed the multiplex PCR reads anew with MiXCR; each CDR3 protein has one entry. The table records hundreds of thousands of distinct CDR3 sequences, roughly 14% of them present only once. A further study also used this sample, focusing on T cells in Graves' hyperthyroidism and ophthalmopathy. This second study says: Not enrolled were patients with uncontrolled infection, other autoimmune disease, pregnancy or lactation.

The receptor was derived from a man younger than 40 with Graves disease. Here the sequenced sample was peripheral blood mononuclear cells (PBMCs), taken at new diagnosis, from a patient treated with antithyroid drugs.

CDR3 DNA: TGCGCCAGCAGTGAGTCGGACTTACGGGATGAAAAACTGTTTTTT. Translating it yields CASSESDLRDEKLFF. This chain uses TRBV10-2 with TRBJ1-4; D is uncertain. The ends were cut back, 0 bases at V and 6 bases at J, with 11 bases in the middle. The CDR3 has 15 residues. The V gene's germline CDR1 is WSHSY and CDR2 SAAADI.